These T cell receptor beta chains were read from a single sample in a study of blood T cell repertoires in COVID-19. Profiling relied on immunoSEQ multiplex PCR, and the TCRdb table lists in-frame clones only, not all of them. The top ten clones hold approximately 5.1% of a sample with about 44,000 clones, around 87% of them seen once. The material sequenced was peripheral blood. Receptors were obtained from a human donor in a cohort sampled during active COVID-19. Both conserved end residues are part of each CDR3. Each record gives: J gene, V gene, D gene, clone size, CDR3 DNA, CDR3 protein. A D gene is named only where the DNA matches it firmly. Only some rows state a clone size, as once, few, many or a class for expanded clones.

>TRBJ2-1|TRBV5-1|TRBD2|.
TGCGCCAGCAGCTTCCCCACTAGCGGGAGGGCCAGCTACAATGAGCAGTTCTTC
CASSFPTSGRASYNEQFF
>TRBJ2-3|TRBV18|TRBD2|.
TGTGCCAGCTCACCCCCCGGGACTAGCGGGAGCACAGATACGCAGTATTTT
CASSPPGTSGSTDTQYF
>TRBJ2-7|TRBV27|.|.
TGTGCCAGCAGTTTAGGTTCCGGAGATCACTACGAGCAGTACTTC
CASSLGSGDHYEQYF
>TRBJ1-6|TRBV7-9|TRBD1|few
TGTGCCAGCAGCCCCCGGGGCAGGGGGGATTCACCCCTCCACTTT
CASSPRGRGDSPLHF
>TRBJ1-3|TRBV9|.|.
TGTGCCAGCAGCCCTCGTAGCTCTGGAAACACCATATATTTT
CASSPRSSGNTIYF
>TRBJ2-3|TRBV23-1|.|.
TGCGCCAGGAGAGATACGCAGTATTTT
CARRDTQYF
>TRBJ2-1|TRBV4-1|.|.
TGCGCCAGCGGGGGAGGCCTAATGGACAATGAGCAGTTCTTC
CASGGGLMDNEQFF
>TRBJ2-1|TRBV19|.|.
TGTGCCAGTAGTATAGGGGGACTCATAAATGAGCAGTTCTTC
CASSIGGLINEQFF
>TRBJ2-1|TRBV4-2|TRBD2|.
TGTGCCAGCAGCCCGGTTGCGGGAGGAAATGAGCAGTTCTTC
CASSPVAGGNEQFF
>TRBJ2-7|TRBV10-2|.|.
TGCGCCAGCAGCTTCCTCTCCTACGAGCAGTACTTC
CASSFLSYEQYF
>TRBJ2-1|TRBV7-8|.|once
TGTGCCAGCAGCTACCCAAGCCGCTACAATGAGCAGTTCTTC
CASSYPSRYNEQFF
>TRBJ2-3|TRBV2|TRBD2|.
TGTGCCAGCAGTTTGGGGGGGGTACGCACAGATACGCAGTATTTT
CASSLGGVRTDTQYF
>TRBJ1-5|TRBV28|.|once
TGTGCCAGCAGTTCCGCGCCTAGTGCGGGCAATCAGCCCCAGCATTTT
CASSSAPSAGNQPQHF
>TRBJ1-2|TRBV19|.|.
TGTGCCAGTAGCCTCCTCGCCGGAAACAGGGAAAATGGCTACACCTTC
CASSLLAGNRENGYTF
>TRBJ1-4|TRBV25-1|.|.
TGTGCCAGCAGTGAACGTATGGCCCCCGAAAAACTGTTTTTT
CASSERMAPEKLFF
>TRBJ2-3|TRBV5-8|TRBD2|.
TGTGCCAGCAACCGGAGGACTAGCCGAGATACGCAGTATTTT
CASNRRTSRDTQYF